This T cell receptor (beta chain) was sequenced in a study of cytomegalovirus exposure and HLA in healthy donors (dated by TCRdb to 2015 to 2018). Broadly, across the study: In an earlier analysis of approximately 640 of the donors, 250 to 300 Gb of sequence data and approximately 100 million unique TCR beta sequences from 150 million to 200 million T cells were reported. Both class I and class II loci were covered by HLA typing, at four-digit resolution. The genetic ancestry cluster associated with self-reported Caucasian donors included approximately 85% of the roughly 410 genotyped donors. In a later genetic analysis, genome-wide SNP genotypes for about 55% of the roughly 670 donors were used, and that subset was treated as a discovery cohort. High-throughput TCR immunosequencing, statistical association of individual TCRs with disease status, and machine learning were combined to predict cytomegalovirus infection status. Donor age, sex, ethnicity and CMV serostatus were compiled alongside the repertoire data. An earlier analysis of around 640 of the donors used high-throughput TCR beta sequencing to judge whether each TCR beta V gene segment behaved as functional or pseudogenic. An early release that covered 640 HLA-typed donors contained about 300 gigabases of sequencing data and roughly 84 million unique TCR sequences. Rather than using new phenotypic data, the later analysis identified candidate immune exposures from TCR beta sequences and from how often those sequences occurred across donors. The number of typed donors differed by locus: roughly 629-630 for A, B, C, DRB1 and DQB1; some 540 for DQA1; 606 for DPA1; and 450 to 480 for DPB1. Among approximately 370 genotyped donors of the cohort, an average of around 240,000 unique TCR beta nucleotide sequences was sequenced per donor, of which about 18% were non-productive. In a later analysis, previously published TCR beta repertoires from several hundred donors were re-analyzed and high-resolution HLA genotyping was added so that TCR occurrence patterns could be studied. Every discovery cohort repertoire had been produced on one sequencing platform. In addition to the first cohort of around 670 subjects, a separate validation cohort of under 150 different subjects was used. The study aimed to test whether cataloging public T cell receptors could reveal signatures of past pathogen exposure. Roughly 5 DR-DQ haplotypes were handled as single units for association and clustering, since linkage in the cohort was strong. The T cell repertoires of some 700 subjects were profiled by immunosequencing and related to cytomegalovirus serostatus.

On this clone itself: The antigen this receptor binds is unknown. Base qualities are not at hand, and no much larger clone is one base apart.

Libraries were prepared through the immunoSEQ multiplex PCR assay. For the multiplex PCR, a mixture combining 60 forward primers for TCR Vbeta segments and 13 reverse primers for TCR Jbeta segments was used. A multiplex PCR assay on genomic DNA amplified the CDR3 region of rearranged TCR beta genes. On the Illumina HiSeq System, the amplified TCR beta libraries were sequenced as 87-base-pair reads. Processing in the source paper ran as follows. Across the 600 to 700 repertoires, a later analysis counted tens of millions of unique TCR beta chains, around 11 million of which were shared by at least two donors. Raw reads were error-corrected and collapsed into unique sequences by a nearest-neighbor algorithm in which closely related sequences were merged to remove PCR and sequencing errors. V, D and J gene segments were assigned by aligning CDR3 sequences to IMGT reference sequences. For a sequence to be retained, at least a six-nucleotide match to both a V gene segment and a J gene segment was required. Rearrangements were classified as productive when the CDR3 lacked stop codons and remained in frame with V and J, and all other rearrangements were classified as non-productive. CDR3 was defined according to IMGT convention as the region running from the second conserved V-encoded cysteine to the conserved J-encoded phenylalanine. Sequences without an unambiguous match to a single V gene segment were excluded from the earlier analysis of about 640 of the donors. An earlier analysis of roughly 590 of the donors called V segments functional above 56.7% productive rearrangements and segregating when the between-donor standard deviation exceeded 5%. A statistical classification framework was built for diagnosing cytomegalovirus status from the catalog of TCR beta chain sequences. V and J gene assignment, in a later analysis, came from comparing TCR nucleotide sequences with IMGT/GENE-DB human TR gene sequences. The TCRdist pipeline was used in a later analysis to assign CDR3 sequences and most-parsimonious VDJ recombination scenarios. A later analysis defined each TCR beta chain by its CDR3 amino acid sequence plus V-gene family, and excluded reads lacking a unique V-gene family. A later analysis removed 450 to 600 highly shared, low-generation-probability nucleotide sequences to deal with suspected cross-contamination and a sequencing artifact. In a later analysis, a clonal expansion index for each public chain was calculated from normalized within-repertoire ranks of inferred template counts. In a later analysis, generation probabilities were computed using a VDJ recombination model fitted to out-of-frame rearrangements, and the results were checked against IGoR. A later analysis scored TCR-TCR, TCR-HLA and TCR-CMV co-occurrence with hypergeometric tests, applying a repertoire-size bias correction to TCR pairs. To estimate false discovery rates, a later analysis permuted the HLA or CMV assignments 20 times. A later analysis grouped co-occurring TCRs with DBSCAN, adding TCRdist sequence similarity when clustering within HLA-allele-positive subsets. For co-occurrence clustering, repertoires with fewer than 30,000 or more than 120,000 public chains were excluded, along with five repertoires with anomalous nucleotide sharing. TCRdb took this table from immuneACCESS and kept in-frame rearrangements with V and J called. Such tables lack part of the clones; where checked against another copy, unresolved V genes explain under half of the gap, and the rest is unexplained. V, J and clone size are those of that table, while D and trimming were read from the DNA. For this sample there are about 130,000 clones; 65% to 80% appear just once. Approximately 0.93% of the sample belongs to the ten largest clones.

Study-wide conclusions, independent of this receptor: Most TCR sequences were observed very rarely across donors, whereas some public TCRs were present in many individuals. According to a later analysis, most CMV-associated TCR beta chains appeared to be HLA-restricted, and the HLA associations seemed to be driven largely by CMV exposure. In vitro tests confirmed that three of the cytomegalovirus-associated TCR beta chains recognize cytomegalovirus antigens. Compared with equally common non-associated chains, HLA-associated TCR beta chains in a later analysis were more clonally expanded and had lower generation probabilities. When HLA alleles, especially DR and DQ, strongly co-occurred, TCR associations were difficult to assign to individual alleles. A further reported finding was that TCR beta sequences accurately predicted the HLA-A and HLA-B alleles for most subjects in the first cohort. The cohort was sequenced for TCR beta chains only, and without alpha or paired-chain data the features that could be detected were limited. In a later genetic analysis, fewer N-insertions in productive TCRs were reported among donors in an Asian-associated ancestry cluster than the approximately 710-donor mean. In both the original and validation cohorts, the classifier was reported to diagnose cytomegalovirus status with high specificity and sensitivity. CMV serostatus was the only immune exposure information available for the cohort. In the study, about 150 TCR beta chains were listed as associated with cytomegalovirus. A later analysis found that TCR association rates varied across HLA loci, with DRB1 alleles showing the most associated TCRs and HLA-C alleles the fewest. Several of the top co-occurrence clusters appeared to be linked to parvovirus B19, influenza, CMV and Epstein-Barr virus, according to a later analysis. A cluster of highly shared sequence variants was judged likely to be a technical artifact of the sequencing pipeline. In an earlier analysis of a few hundred of the donors, most TCR beta V segments were observed in productive rearrangements about 87% or about 30% of the time, broadly matching IMGT annotations. Some IMGT-functional V segments, including TRBV6-2 and TRBV6-3, could not be told apart with the 87-base-pair reads, so those segments were excluded. Because HLA typing was unavailable for some donors at each locus, only the typed subset was used in association tests. The presence/absence analyses assumed that sequencing depth was roughly uniform across donors, and that assumption may not be true. Linkage disequilibrium might explain the correlated functional status among segregating V segments, but an unknown experimental factor could not be excluded. About 17 rarely observed V segments, including chromosome 9 orphons, were excluded from the earlier analysis of several hundred of the donors because counts were too low. According to the authors, the approach could potentially be generalized to other disease states and immunological phenotypes. A later analysis associated 15,000 or so TCR beta sequences with specific HLA alleles at a false discovery rate of 0.05. A later genetic analysis associated a missense DCLRE1C variant with V-gene and J-gene trimming of TCR beta chains, and an independent cohort replicated the association.

The cohort consisted of 666 healthy bone marrow donors. At the time of sampling, every cohort member was nominally healthy, though immune exposures that went unrecorded were likely present. Of the 610 or so cohort members, some 270 had positive CMV serostatus and 350 to 450 had negative CMV serostatus, and CMV serostatus was not recorded for the donor. A peripheral blood sample was collected from each donor, and TCR beta sequencing was performed on peripheral blood mononuclear cells. The Qiagen DNeasy Blood Extraction Kit was used to extract genomic DNA from the blood cell samples. The CDR3, from cysteine to phenylalanine, totals 15 residues. Only CDR3 DNA is held: 45 bases, read in frame from base 1. V is pared back by 6 bases and J by 3 bases, with 18 bases lying between the germline termini. The CDR1 and CDR2 encoded by the germline V gene are MGHRA and YSYEKL.

This clonotype was obtained from a human donor in good health. This sequence uses TRBV4-1 and TRBJ2-7; the D gene is perhaps TRBD2, on 6 matching bases. Sequenced material: PBMCs. The DNA is as follows: TGCGCCAGCAGTCCGGTGATAGCGGTGATCTACGAGCAGTACTTC. This codes for CASSPVIAVIYEQYF.